This T cell receptor (beta chain) emerged from a study of blood T cells in healthy people across ages. Germline V gene sequence: CDR1 MNHEY, CDR2 SVGEGT. This CDR3 is built from 15 residues. Trimming removed 0 bases from V and 1 base from J, with 9 bases in between. Together with a sample-barcoded 5' primer, a J-beta primer mix was included in a second PCR lasting about 6 to 11 cycles. TCRdb used MiXCR to reprocess the 5' RACE reads, holding one entry per CDR3 protein. The sample includes 1.5 million to 2 million distinct CDR3 sequences, around 40% of them seen just once. Sequenced sample: blood. This clonotype was sampled from a human donor in good health. The chain carries TRBV6-2 or TRBV6-3 and TRBJ2-5; the D call may be TRBD1 or TRBD2 (5 bases each). CDR3 amino acids: CASSYSPGTQETQYF. The CDR3 DNA is TGTGCCAGCAGTTACTCCCCCGGGACCCAAGAGACCCAGTACTTC.